This TCR beta chain was observed in a study of T cells after yellow fever vaccination. Study-level information: Fractions containing few cells were prepared with SMART-Seq v4 Ultra Low Input. Study-wide findings and caveats: Weaker, the secondary response had a peak occurring faster, on day 5 versus 15.

TCRdb reprocessed the 5' RACE reads with MiXCR, giving one entry per CDR3 protein. The sample comprises about 330,000 distinct CDR3 sequences, about 6.6% of which are singletons, and 15% to 20% rests with the top ten. Germline CDR1 and CDR2: DFQATT and SNEGSKA (reference sequence). The V end was cut by 5 bases, the J end by 0 bases, with 7 bases between. CDR3 length: 12 amino acids. As concerns this clonotype: Its cognate antigen is unknown.

This TCR was recovered from a man aged 18 to 29 who received the YFV17D yellow fever vaccine. The specimen comprised PBMCs, sampled roughly 47 days after the first yellow fever vaccination. The rearrangement joins TRBV20-1 to TRBJ1-2; D is possibly TRBD1 (6 bases). The CDR3 DNA reads as TGCAGTGCTGGGACAACTAACTATGGCTACACCTTC. It is translated as CSAGTTNYGYTF.